The sequence of this T cell receptor (beta chain) was determined in a study of identical twins. General observations from the study: Out-of-frame beta sequences exhibited a weaker degree of excess twin sharing. The abundant beta clonotypes from cord blood had fewer insertions, and memory repertoires had none of this.

After removal of 4 bases from V and 7 bases from J, the junction contained 10 bases not matched to a gene. This CDR3 region has 15 residues. MiXCR, run by TCRdb on the 5' RACE reads, gives a single entry per CDR3 protein. The sample shows 690,000 or so distinct CDR3 sequences, roughly 6% of them seen only once. This clonotype was counted at least ten times. Its antigen is as yet unknown. This receptor was taken from a young man in good health. The chain is built from TRBV12-3 or TRBV12-4 and TRBJ2-5; TRBD2 matches at 9 bases. The sample was naive T cells sorted from blood. The CDR3 coding sequence is TGTGCCAGCAGTTACACCGGGACTAGCATCGTGACCCAGTACTTC. Translation: CASSYTGTSIVTQYF.